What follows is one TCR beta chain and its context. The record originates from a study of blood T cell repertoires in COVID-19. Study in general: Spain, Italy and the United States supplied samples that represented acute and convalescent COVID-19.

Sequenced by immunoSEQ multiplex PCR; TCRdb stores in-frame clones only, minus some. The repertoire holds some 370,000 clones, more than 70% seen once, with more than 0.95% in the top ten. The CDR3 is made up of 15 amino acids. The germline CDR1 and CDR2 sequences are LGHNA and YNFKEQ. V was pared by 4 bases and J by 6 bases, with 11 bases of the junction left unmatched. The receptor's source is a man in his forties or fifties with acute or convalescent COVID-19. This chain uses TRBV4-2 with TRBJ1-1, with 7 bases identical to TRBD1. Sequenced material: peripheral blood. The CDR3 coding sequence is TGTGCCAGCAGCCCTTCGGGGCAGGGGGGCGCTGAAGCTTTCTTT. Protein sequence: CASSPSGQGGAEAFF.